This TCR beta chain was captured by sequencing in a study of CD8 T cells in ankylosing spondylitis. Study-level results: Reported data indicate significant enrichment of disease-linked clones within matched ankylosing spondylitis synovial fluid. Ankylosing spondylitis blood appeared to be characterized by a TCR beta motif of eight highly homologous variants.

In making TCR beta libraries, quantitative 5'-RACE with molecular barcodes was used. TCRdb processed the 5' RACE reads anew with MiXCR; each CDR3 protein has one entry. The sample holds about 360,000 distinct CDR3 sequences, 20% seen once. To note about this clonotype: Its antigen is undetermined.

There are 12 residues in the CDR3. In germline, CDR1 is MGHRA, CDR2 YSYEKL. V shed 10 bases and J shed 6 bases, with 12 bases lying between them. The receptor's source is a male donor with ankylosing spondylitis or in good health (not recorded which). This chain connects TRBV4-1 to TRBJ2-2; no firm D call. The source material was blood, either unsorted or a sorted T cell fraction (not recorded which). The CDR3 loop reads CATTPGAGELFF. As DNA, the CDR3 is TGCGCCACCACCCCCGGCGCCGGGGAGCTGTTTTTT.